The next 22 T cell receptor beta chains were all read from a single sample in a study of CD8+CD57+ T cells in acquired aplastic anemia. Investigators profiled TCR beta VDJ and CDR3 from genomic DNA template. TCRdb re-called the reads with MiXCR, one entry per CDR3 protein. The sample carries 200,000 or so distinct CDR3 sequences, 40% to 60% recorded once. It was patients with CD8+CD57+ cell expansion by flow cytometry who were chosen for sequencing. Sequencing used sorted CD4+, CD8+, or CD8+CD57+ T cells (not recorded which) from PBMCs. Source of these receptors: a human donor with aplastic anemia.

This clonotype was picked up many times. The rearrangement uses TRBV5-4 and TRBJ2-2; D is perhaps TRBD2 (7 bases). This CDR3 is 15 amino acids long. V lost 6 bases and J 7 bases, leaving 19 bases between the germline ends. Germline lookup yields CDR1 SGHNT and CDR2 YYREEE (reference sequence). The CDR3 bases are TGTGCCAGCACCCGAAGAGGGGGGGGAAGCGGGGAGCTGTTTTTT. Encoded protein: CASTRRGGGSGELFF.

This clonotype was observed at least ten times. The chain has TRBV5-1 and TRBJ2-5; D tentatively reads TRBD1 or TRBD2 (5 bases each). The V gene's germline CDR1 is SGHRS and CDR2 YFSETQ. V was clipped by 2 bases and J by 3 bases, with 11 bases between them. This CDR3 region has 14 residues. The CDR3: CASSFPGAEETQYF. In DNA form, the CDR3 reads TGCGCCAGCAGCTTTCCCGGGGCTGAAGAGACCCAGTACTTC.

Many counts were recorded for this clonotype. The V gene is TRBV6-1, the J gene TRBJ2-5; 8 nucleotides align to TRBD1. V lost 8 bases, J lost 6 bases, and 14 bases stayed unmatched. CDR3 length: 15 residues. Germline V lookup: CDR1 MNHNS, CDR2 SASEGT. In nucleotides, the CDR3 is TGTGCCAGCGTTTTTTCAGGGGGCGCGGATCAGACCCAGTACTTC. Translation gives CASVFSGGADQTQYF.

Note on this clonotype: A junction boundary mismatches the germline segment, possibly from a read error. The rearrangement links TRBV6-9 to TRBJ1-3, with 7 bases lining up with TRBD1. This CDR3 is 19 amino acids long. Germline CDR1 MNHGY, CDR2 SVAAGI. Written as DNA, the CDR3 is TGTGCCAGCAGTGAAGGAGGGGGCGACAGGCTCCAATCTGGAAACACCGTATATTTT. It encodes CASSEGGGDRLQSGNTVYF.

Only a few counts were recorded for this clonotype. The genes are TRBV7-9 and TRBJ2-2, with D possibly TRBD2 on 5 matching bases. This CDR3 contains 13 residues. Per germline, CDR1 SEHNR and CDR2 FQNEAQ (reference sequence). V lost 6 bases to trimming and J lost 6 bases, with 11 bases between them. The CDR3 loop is CASRLARAGELFF. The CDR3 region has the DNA TGTGCCAGCAGGCTGGCGAGGGCCGGGGAGCTGTTTTTT.

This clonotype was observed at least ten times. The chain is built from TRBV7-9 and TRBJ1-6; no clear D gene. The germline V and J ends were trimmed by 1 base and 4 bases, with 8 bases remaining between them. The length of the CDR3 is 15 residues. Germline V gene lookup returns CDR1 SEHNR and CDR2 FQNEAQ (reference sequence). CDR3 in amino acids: CASSLEGGYNSPLHF. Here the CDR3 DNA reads TGTGCCAGCAGCTTAGAGGGAGGGTATAATTCACCCCTCCACTTT.

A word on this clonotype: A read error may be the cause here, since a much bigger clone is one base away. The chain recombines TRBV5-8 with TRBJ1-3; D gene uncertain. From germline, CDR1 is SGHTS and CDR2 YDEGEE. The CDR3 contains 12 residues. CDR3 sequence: CASSPSGNTIHF. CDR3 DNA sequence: TGTGCCAGCAGCCCCTCTGGAAACACCATACATTTT.

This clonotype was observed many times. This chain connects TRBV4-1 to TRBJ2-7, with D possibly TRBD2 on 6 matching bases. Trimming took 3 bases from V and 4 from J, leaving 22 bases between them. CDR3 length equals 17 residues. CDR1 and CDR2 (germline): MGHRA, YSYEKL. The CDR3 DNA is TGCGCCAGCAGCCACCCACCGGGCGGGAACCTAAAATACGAGCAGTACTTC. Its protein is CASSHPPGGNLKYEQYF.

CDR3 sequence: CASSHGGVASYEQYF. The CDR3 DNA is TGTGCCAGCAGCCACGGGGGGGTTGCCTCCTACGAGCAGTACTTC. This sequence joins TRBV7-9 and TRBJ2-7, with TRBD2 matching 8 bases. The germline V gene has CDR1 SEHNR and CDR2 FQNEAQ (reference sequence). CDR3 length: 15 residues. The V gene end was trimmed by 5 bases and the J gene end by 0 bases; junction bases not matched to a gene: 6.

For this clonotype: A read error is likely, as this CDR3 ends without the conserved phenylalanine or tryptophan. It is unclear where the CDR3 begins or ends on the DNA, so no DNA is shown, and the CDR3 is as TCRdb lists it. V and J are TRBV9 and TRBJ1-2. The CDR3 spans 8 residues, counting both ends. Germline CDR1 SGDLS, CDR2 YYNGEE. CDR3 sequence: CASSVGGG.

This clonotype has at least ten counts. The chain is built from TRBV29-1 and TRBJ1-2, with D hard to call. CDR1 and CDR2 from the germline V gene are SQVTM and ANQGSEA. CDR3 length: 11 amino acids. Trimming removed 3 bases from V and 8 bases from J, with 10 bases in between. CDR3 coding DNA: TGCAGCGTTGAGCCCGGGTGGGGCTACACCTTC. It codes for CSVEPGWGYTF.

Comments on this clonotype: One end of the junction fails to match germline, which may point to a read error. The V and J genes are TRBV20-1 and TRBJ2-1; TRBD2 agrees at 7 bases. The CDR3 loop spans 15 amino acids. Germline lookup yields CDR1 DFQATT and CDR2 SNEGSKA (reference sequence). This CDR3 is CSARDLADSYNEQFF. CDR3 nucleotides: TGCAGTGCTAGAGATCTAGCGGACTCCTATAATGAGCAGTTCTTC.

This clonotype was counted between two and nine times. This CDR3 is CSVVRGNYGYTF. The CDR3 DNA follows: TGCAGCGTTGTTAGGGGTAACTATGGCTACACCTTC. The V call is TRBV29-1, the J call TRBJ1-2, with TRBD1 as a possible D gene (5 bases). The length of the CDR3 is 12 residues. Germline assignment: CDR1 SQVTM and CDR2 ANQGSEA. Trimming removed 4 bases at V and 1 base at J, with 7 bases between.

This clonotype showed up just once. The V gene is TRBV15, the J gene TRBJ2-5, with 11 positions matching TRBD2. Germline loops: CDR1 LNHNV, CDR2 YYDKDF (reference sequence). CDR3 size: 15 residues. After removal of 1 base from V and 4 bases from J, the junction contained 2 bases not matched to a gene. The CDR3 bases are TGTGCCACCAGCAGAGTAGCGGGGGGGGTAGAGACCCAGTACTTC. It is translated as CATSRVAGGVETQYF.

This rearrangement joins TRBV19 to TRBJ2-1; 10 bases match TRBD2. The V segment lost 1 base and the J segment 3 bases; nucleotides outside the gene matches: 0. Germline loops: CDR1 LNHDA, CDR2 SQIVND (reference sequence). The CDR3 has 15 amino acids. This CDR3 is CASSIASGSYNEQFF. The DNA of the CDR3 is TGTGCCAGTAGTATAGCTAGCGGGAGCTACAATGAGCAGTTCTTC.

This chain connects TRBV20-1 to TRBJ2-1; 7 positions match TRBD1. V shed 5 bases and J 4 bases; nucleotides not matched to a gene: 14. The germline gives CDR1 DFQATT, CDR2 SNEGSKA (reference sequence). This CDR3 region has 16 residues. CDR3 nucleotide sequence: TGCAGTGCTCCAGAGCCTAAGTCGACAGGGTACAATGAGCAGTTCTTC. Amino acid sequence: CSAPEPKSTGYNEQFF.

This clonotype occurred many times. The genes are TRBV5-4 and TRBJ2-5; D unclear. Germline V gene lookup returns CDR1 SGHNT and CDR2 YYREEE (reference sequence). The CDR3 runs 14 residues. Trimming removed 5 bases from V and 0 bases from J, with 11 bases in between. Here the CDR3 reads CASRRDLNQETQYF. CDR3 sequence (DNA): TGTGCCAGCAGGCGCGACTTAAACCAAGAGACCCAGTACTTC.

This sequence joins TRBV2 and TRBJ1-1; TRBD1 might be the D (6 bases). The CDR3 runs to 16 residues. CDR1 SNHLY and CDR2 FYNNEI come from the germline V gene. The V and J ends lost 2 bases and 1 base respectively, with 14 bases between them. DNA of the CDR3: TGTGCCAGCAGTGAAACCAGGGGCACTAGGAACACTGAAGCTTTCTTT. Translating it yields CASSETRGTRNTEAFF.

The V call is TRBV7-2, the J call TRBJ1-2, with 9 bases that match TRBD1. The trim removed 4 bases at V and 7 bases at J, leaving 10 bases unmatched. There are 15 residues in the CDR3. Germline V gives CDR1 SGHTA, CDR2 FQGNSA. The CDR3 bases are TGTGCCAGCAGCTCCTCGGGACAGGGTCCTAGTGGCTACACCTTC. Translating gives CASSSSGQGPSGYTF.

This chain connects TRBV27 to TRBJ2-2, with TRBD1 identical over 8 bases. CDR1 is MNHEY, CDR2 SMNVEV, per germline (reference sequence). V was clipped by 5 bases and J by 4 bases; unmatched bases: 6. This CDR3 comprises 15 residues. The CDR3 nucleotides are TGTGCCAGCAGTGCTCCGGGACAGGCCACCGGGGAGCTGTTTTTT. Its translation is CASSAPGQATGELFF.

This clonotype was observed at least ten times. The CDR3 spells CASSYAREGPNYGYTF. In DNA, the CDR3 is TGTGCCAGCAGTTACGCGAGGGAGGGCCCTAACTATGGCTACACCTTC. The chain couples TRBV6-6 to TRBJ1-2; unclear D gene. The CDR3 is 16 residues long. CDR1 and CDR2 (germline): MNHNY, SVGAGI (reference sequence). V shed 2 bases and J shed 0 bases, with 13 bases lying between them.

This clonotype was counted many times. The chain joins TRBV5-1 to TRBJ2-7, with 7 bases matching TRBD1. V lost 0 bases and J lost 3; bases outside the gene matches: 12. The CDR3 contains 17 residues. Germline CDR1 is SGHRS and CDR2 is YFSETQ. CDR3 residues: CASSLALRTGGFYEQYF. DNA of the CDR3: TGCGCCAGCAGCTTGGCCCTACGGACAGGAGGATTCTACGAGCAGTACTTC.